This passage covers 20 T cell receptor beta chains from one sample sequenced in a study of OX40 agonist ivuxolimab in advanced cancers. Using immunoSEQ multiplex PCR, the repertoire was profiled, and TCRdb retains in-frame clones only, with some absent. The sample has 20,000 to 25,000 clones; 80% to 85% are singletons. Specimen: CD4+ or CD8+ T cells sorted from blood, collected in a trial of the OX40 agonist ivuxolimab. The receptors shown here come from an adult with an advanced solid tumor such as melanoma, head and neck, liver or kidney cancer.

The rearrangement joins TRBV7-8 to TRBJ2-7; TRBD1 matches at 7 bases. Trimming at V came to 4 bases and at J to 4 bases, leaving 4 bases not matched to a gene. There are 13 residues in the CDR3. Germline CDR1 reads SGHVS; CDR2 reads FQNEAQ. CDR3 residues: CASSSTGVYEQYF. CDR3 nucleotides: TGTGCCAGCAGCTCAACAGGGGTATACGAGCAGTACTTC.

The chain has TRBV10-2 and TRBJ1-3, with D possibly being TRBD1 (5 bases). Germline loops: CDR1 WSHSY, CDR2 SAAADI. The CDR3 runs 14 residues. V lost 0 bases and J 2 bases, leaving 5 bases between the germline ends. CDR3 DNA sequence: TGCGCCAGCAGTGAGTCAGGGGCTGGAAACACCATATATTTT. This translates into CASSESGAGNTIYF.

The CDR3: CASSQEGQVDEQFF. For the CDR3, the DNA is TGCGCCAGCAGCCAAGAGGGACAGGTAGACGAGCAGTTCTTC. V usage is TRBV4-1 and J usage is TRBJ2-1; 8 nucleotides align to TRBD1. The CDR3 has 14 residues. The germline gives CDR1 MGHRA, CDR2 YSYEKL. The J segment lost 10 bases and the V segment lost 0 bases, leaving 5 bases of the junction unmatched.

J is TRBJ2-7 and V is TRBV9; 12 bases agree with TRBD2. V shed 4 bases, J shed 6 bases, and the junction held 8 bases outside the gene matches. This CDR3 is built from 15 residues. Germline lookup yields CDR1 SGDLS and CDR2 YYNGEE. CDR3 amino acids: CASSTPTSGGFEQYF. The CDR3 DNA reads as TGTGCCAGCAGCACTCCGACTAGCGGGGGTTTCGAGCAGTACTTC. The full variable domain, completed using reference TRBV9 and TRBJ2-7, is DSGVTQTPKHLITATGQRVTLRCSPRSGDLSVYWYQQSLDQGLQFLIQYYNGEERAKGNILERFSAQQFPDLHSELNLSSLELGDSALYFCASSTPTSGGFEQYFGPGTRLTVT.

The V and J genes are TRBV23-1 and TRBJ2-3, with TRBD1 identical over 9 bases. TRBV23-1 is known as an ORF, though its function is uncertain. V dropped 4 bases and J dropped 8; count of bases not matched to a gene: 13. This CDR3 contains 16 residues. The CDR3 DNA follows: TGCGCCAGCAGTCTGGCCCAAACAGGGGGCAAAGGTACGCAGTATTTT. Translating gives CASSLAQTGGKGTQYF.

The chain is built from TRBV10-1 and TRBJ2-7; D possibly uses TRBD1 or TRBD2 (6 bases each). The germline CDR1 and CDR2 sequences are WNHNN and SYGVQD (reference sequence). Trimming removed 0 bases at V and 5 bases at J, with 8 bases between. CDR3 size: 13 residues. The CDR3 here is CASSESGGNEQYF. The CDR3 DNA follows: TGCGCCAGCAGTGAGTCCGGGGGCAACGAGCAGTACTTC.

This clone was seen once. This chain uses TRBV4-3 with TRBJ1-2, with D possibly TRBD1 on 5 matching bases. Germline CDR1 LGHNA, CDR2 YSLEER. This CDR3 spans 15 amino acids. V was trimmed by 1 base and J by 8 bases, leaving 17 bases between them. The DNA for the CDR3 is TGCGCCAGCAGCCAAGTCTTGGCAGGGACGAAGGGCTACACCTTC. Translated, it gives CASSQVLAGTKGYTF.

The count of this clone is one. The chain uses TRBV9 and TRBJ2-3; D remains unclear. The CDR3 sequence is 14 residues long. CDR1 and CDR2 (germline): SGDLS, YYNGEE. V was pared by 2 bases and J by 2 bases, with 9 bases between. In nucleotides, the CDR3 is TGTGCCAGCAGCGTCGCCGGTACCACAGATACGCAGTATTTT. Its protein is CASSVAGTTDTQYF.

This chain uses TRBV7-6 with TRBJ2-3, with TRBD2 identical over 7 bases. The CDR3 covers 18 residues. Germline CDR1 and CDR2: SGHVS and FNYEAQ. V was pared by 2 bases and J by 5 bases, with 16 bases of the junction left unmatched. CDR3 nucleotides: TGTGCCAGCAGCTTAATCCCGGGAGATAGCGGGTTTTTAGATACGCAGTATTTT. Its translation: CASSLIPGDSGFLDTQYF. The variable domain in full, completed from reference TRBV7-6 and TRBJ2-3, reads GAGVSQSPRYKVTKRGQDVALRCDPISGHVSLYWYRQALGQGPEFLTYFNYEAQQDKSGLPNDRFSAERPEGSISTLTIQRTEQRDSAMYRCASSLIPGDSGFLDTQYFGPGTRLTVL.

The V and J genes are TRBV25-1 and TRBJ2-1; TRBD1 aligns across 9 bases. This CDR3 comprises 15 residues. The germline CDR1 and CDR2 sequences are MGHDK and SYGVNS. J lost 5 bases, V lost 8 bases, and 10 bases had no gene match. As DNA, the CDR3 is TGTGCCAGCCACACGACAGGGGGAAAGGACAATGAGCAGTTCTTC. This encodes CASHTTGGKDNEQFF.

This chain links TRBV28 with TRBJ2-5; 9 bases line up with TRBD1. The DNA matches TRBJ2-7 better at its end, which makes the J call doubtful. The CDR3 has 14 amino acids. Germline V gene sequence: CDR1 MDHEN, CDR2 SYDVKM. CDR3 region: CASSLGQGPYEQYF. DNA for the CDR3: TGTGCCAGCAGTTTAGGACAGGGGCCCTACGAGCAGTACTTC.

The rearrangement joins TRBV19 to TRBJ1-1; TRBD1 is a possible D gene (6 bases). This CDR3 has 13 amino acids. Trimming cost V 7 bases and J 0 bases, with 9 bases left between them. CDR1 and CDR2 (germline): LNHDA, SQIVND (reference sequence). The CDR3, as DNA: TGTGCCAGTAACACAGGGATGAACACTGAAGCTTTCTTT. Residues: CASNTGMNTEAFF.

The chain combines TRBV28 with TRBJ2-7, with D perhaps matching TRBD1 (6 bases). Germline CDR1 is MDHEN and CDR2 is SYDVKM. The CDR3 totals 11 residues. The V and J ends lost 6 bases and 3 bases respectively, with 6 bases between them. CDR3 sequence reads: CASSRGYEQYF. The CDR3 coding sequence is TGTGCCAGCAGCAGGGGCTACGAGCAGTACTTC.

V usage is TRBV5-8 and J usage is TRBJ1-1; 8 bases map to TRBD1. Germline V gene sequence: CDR1 SGHTS, CDR2 YDEGEE. The V segment lost 4 bases and the J segment 1 base; nucleotides outside the gene matches: 9. The CDR3 runs to 16 residues. The CDR3, as DNA: TGTGCCAGCAGCGTACGACAGGGGCTGGGGAACACTGAAGCTTTCTTT. Its protein is CASSVRQGLGNTEAFF. The variable domain in full, completed from reference TRBV5-8 and TRBJ1-1, reads EAGVTQSPTHLIKTRGQQATLRCSPISGHTSVYWYQQALGLGLQFLLWYDEGEERNRGNFPPRFSGRQFPNYSSELNVNALELEDSALYLCASSVRQGLGNTEAFFGQGTRLTVV.

The chain joins TRBV27 to TRBJ1-2; TRBD1 matches at 7 bases. The V and J ends lost 1 base and 8 bases, in that order; junction bases with no gene match: 13. The CDR3 extends over 16 amino acids. Germline V gene data show CDR1 as MNHEY and CDR2 as SMNVEV (reference sequence). CDR3 coding DNA: TGTGCCAGCAGTTTATTTAGGGGGGACAGCTCGAGGGGCTACACCTTC. Its translation is CASSLFRGDSSRGYTF.

The chain couples TRBV27 to TRBJ2-5, with 11 bases matching TRBD2. The CDR3 spans 15 residues. The V gene's germline CDR1 is MNHEY and CDR2 SMNVEV (reference sequence). V was clipped by 1 base and J by 4 bases; unmatched bases: 2. The CDR3 DNA reads TGTGCCAGCAGTTTATTCGGGACTAGCGGAGAGACCCAGTACTTC. Amino acids: CASSLFGTSGETQYF.

CDR3 in DNA: TGTGCCAGCAGCCAAGATTCAGACTCCTACGAGCAGTACTTC. This gives the protein CASSQDSDSYEQYF. This rearrangement joins TRBV14 to TRBJ2-7; the D is unclear. Trimming removed 0 bases at V and 0 bases at J, with 6 bases between. Germline V lookup: CDR1 SGHDN, CDR2 FVKESK. This CDR3 is built from 14 residues.

The gene calls are TRBV2 and TRBJ2-7; possibly TRBD1 for D (6 bases). The CDR3 contains 16 residues. From germline, CDR1 is SNHLY and CDR2 FYNNEI. Trimming cost V 2 bases and J 2 bases, with 16 bases left between them. For the CDR3, the DNA is TGTGCCAGCAGTGAAAATCCGTCGGGGACAACCTACGAGCAGTACTTC. It is translated as CASSENPSGTTYEQYF.

This clone is medium-sized in the sample. CDR3 sequence (DNA): TGTGCCAGCAGCTTGGCGGGGCTTTTCTACGAGCAGTACTTC. This translates into CASSLAGLFYEQYF. The chain uses TRBV5-5 and TRBJ2-7, with D perhaps assigned TRBD1 or TRBD2 (5 bases each). The CDR3 totals 14 residues. The germline V gene has CDR1 SGHKS and CDR2 YYEKEE (reference sequence). V gave up 0 bases and J gave up 3 bases, with 10 bases separating them. The entire variable domain, with the rest obtained from reference TRBV5-5 and TRBJ2-7, is as follows: DAGVTQSPTHLIKTRGQQVTLRCSPISGHKSVSWYQQVLGQGPQFIFQYYEKEERGRGNFPDRFSARQFPNYSSELNVNALLLGDSALYLCASSLAGLFYEQYFGPGTRLTVT.

This clone was seen just once. In the same sample, other DNA sequences code for this CDR3. The chain combines TRBV7-8 with TRBJ2-7; D gene uncertain. Looked up from germline, CDR1 is SGHVS and CDR2 is FQNEAQ. The V and J ends lost 4 bases and 4 bases respectively, with 5 bases between them. This CDR3 is built from 11 residues. This CDR3 is CASSSPYEQYF. In nucleotides, the CDR3 is TGTGCCAGCAGCTCACCGTACGAGCAGTACTTC.